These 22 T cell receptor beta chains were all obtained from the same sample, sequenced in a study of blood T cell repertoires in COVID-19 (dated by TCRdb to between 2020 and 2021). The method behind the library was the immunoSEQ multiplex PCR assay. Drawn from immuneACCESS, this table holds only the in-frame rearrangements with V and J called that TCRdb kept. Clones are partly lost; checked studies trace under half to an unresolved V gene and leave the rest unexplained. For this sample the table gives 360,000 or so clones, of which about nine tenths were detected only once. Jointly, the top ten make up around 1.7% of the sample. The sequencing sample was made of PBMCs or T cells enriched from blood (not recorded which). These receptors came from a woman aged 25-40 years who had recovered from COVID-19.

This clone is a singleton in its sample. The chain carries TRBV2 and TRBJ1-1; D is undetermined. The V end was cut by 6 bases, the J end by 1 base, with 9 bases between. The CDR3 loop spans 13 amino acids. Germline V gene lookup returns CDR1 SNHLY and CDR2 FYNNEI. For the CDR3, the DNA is TGTGCCAGCAGCCCAGAGGAGAACACTGAAGCTTTCTTT. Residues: CASSPEENTEAFF.

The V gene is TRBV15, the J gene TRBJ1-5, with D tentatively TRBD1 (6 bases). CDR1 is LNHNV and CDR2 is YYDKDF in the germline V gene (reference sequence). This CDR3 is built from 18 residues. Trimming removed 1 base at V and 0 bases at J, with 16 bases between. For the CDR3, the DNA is TGTGCCACCAGCAGAGGAATCCGGGACACAGATAGCAATCAGCCCCAGCATTTT. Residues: CATSRGIRDTDSNQPQHF.

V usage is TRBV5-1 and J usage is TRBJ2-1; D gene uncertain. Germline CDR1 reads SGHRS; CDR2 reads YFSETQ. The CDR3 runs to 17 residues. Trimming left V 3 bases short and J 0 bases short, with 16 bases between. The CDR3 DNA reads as TGCGCCAGCAGCTCACGGGTAGGTCTTAACTCCTACAATGAGCAGTTCTTC. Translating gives CASSSRVGLNSYNEQFF.

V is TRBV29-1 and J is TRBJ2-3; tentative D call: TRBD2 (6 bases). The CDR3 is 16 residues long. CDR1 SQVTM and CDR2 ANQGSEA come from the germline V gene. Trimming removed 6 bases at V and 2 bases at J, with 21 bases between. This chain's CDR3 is CSVNSGLGAYTDTQYF. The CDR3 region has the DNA TGCAGCGTAAACAGCGGGTTGGGCGCATACACAGATACGCAGTATTTT.

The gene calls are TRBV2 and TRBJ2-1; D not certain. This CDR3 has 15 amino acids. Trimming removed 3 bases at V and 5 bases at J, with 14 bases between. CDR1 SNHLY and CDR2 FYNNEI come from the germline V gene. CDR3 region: CASSELTSRNNEQFF. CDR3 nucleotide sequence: TGTGCCAGCAGTGAGCTGACATCCCGGAACAATGAGCAGTTCTTC.

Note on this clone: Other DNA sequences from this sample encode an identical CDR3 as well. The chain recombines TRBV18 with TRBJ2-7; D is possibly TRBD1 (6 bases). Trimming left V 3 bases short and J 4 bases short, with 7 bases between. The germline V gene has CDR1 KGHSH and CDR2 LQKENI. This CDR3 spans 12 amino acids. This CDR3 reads CASSPTGYEQYF. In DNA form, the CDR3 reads TGTGCCAGCTCACCTACAGGGTACGAGCAGTACTTC.

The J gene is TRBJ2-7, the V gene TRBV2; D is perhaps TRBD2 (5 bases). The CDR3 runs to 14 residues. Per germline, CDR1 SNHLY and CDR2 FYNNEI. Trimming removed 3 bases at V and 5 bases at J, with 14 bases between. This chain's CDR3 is CASSERARMDEQYF. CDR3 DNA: TGTGCCAGCAGTGAGAGGGCTAGAATGGACGAGCAGTACTTC.

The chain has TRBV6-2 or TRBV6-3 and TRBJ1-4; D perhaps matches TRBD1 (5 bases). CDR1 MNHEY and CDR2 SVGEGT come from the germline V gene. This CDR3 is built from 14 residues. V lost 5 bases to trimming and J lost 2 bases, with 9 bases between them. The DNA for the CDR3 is TGTGCCAGCAGTCCCAGGGTTACTAATGAAAAACTGTTTTTT. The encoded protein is CASSPRVTNEKLFF.

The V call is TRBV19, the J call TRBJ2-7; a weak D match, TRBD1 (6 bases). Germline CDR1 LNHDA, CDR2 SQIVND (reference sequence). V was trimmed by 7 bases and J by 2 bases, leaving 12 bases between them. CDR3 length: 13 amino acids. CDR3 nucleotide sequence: TGTGCCAGTACCGCGACAGGCCCCTACGAGCAGTACTTC. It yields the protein CASTATGPYEQYF.

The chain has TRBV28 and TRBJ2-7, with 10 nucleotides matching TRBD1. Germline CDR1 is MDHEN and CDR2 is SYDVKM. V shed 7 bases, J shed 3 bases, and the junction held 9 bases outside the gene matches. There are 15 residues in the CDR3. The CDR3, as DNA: TGTGCCAGCACTCCAGGACAGGGGGGAGTCTACGAGCAGTACTTC. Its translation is CASTPGQGGVYEQYF.

The CDR3 nucleotides are TGTGCCAGCAGCTTAGATAAAGGGGTAGCTAACTATGGCTACACCTTC. Protein: CASSLDKGVANYGYTF. This sequence joins TRBV7-9 and TRBJ1-2, with D perhaps matching TRBD1 (5 bases). Trimming took off 1 base at V and 0 bases at J, with 12 bases between the two ends. CDR3 length: 16 residues. Germline V gene lookup returns CDR1 SEHNR and CDR2 FQNEAQ (reference sequence).

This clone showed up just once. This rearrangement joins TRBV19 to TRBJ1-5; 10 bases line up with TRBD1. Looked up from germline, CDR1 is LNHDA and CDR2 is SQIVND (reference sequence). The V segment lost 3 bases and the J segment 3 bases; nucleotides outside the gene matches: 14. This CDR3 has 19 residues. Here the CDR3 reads CASSIRTGGKVVDNQPQHF. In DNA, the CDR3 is TGTGCCAGTAGTATCCGGACAGGGGGAAAGGTAGTGGACAATCAGCCCCAGCATTTT.

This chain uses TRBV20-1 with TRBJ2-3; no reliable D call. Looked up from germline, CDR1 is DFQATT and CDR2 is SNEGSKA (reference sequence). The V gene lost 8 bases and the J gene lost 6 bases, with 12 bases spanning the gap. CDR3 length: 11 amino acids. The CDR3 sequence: CSRATLDTQYF. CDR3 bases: TGCAGTCGCGCCACTCTCGATACGCAGTATTTT.

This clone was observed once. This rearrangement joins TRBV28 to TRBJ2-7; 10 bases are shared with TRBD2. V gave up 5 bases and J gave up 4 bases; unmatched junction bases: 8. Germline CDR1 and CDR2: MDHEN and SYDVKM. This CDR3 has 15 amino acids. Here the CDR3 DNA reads TGTGCCAGCAGTCCCTCAGCGGGAGGGCCGTACGAGCAGTACTTC. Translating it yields CASSPSAGGPYEQYF.

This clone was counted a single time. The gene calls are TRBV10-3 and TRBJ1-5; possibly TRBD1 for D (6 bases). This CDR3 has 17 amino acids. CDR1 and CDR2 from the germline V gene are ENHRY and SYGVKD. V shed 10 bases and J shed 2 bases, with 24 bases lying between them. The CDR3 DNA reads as TGTGCCACCGGGACACAACCTTACCCCAGGGGCAATCAGCCCCAGCATTTT. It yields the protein CATGTQPYPRGNQPQHF.

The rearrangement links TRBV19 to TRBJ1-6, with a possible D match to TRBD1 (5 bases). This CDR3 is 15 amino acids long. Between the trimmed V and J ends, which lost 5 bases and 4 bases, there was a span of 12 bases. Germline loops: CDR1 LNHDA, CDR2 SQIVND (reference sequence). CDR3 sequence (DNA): TGTGCCAGTAGTTTACGACAGTCTTATAATTCACCCCTCCACTTT. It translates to CASSLRQSYNSPLHF. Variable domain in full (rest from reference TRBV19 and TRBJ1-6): DGGITQSPKYLFRKEGQNVTLSCEQNLNHDAMYWYRQDPGQGLRLIYYSQIVNDFQKGDIAEGYSVSREKKESFPLTVTSAQKNPTAFYLCASSLRQSYNSPLHFGNGTRLTVT.

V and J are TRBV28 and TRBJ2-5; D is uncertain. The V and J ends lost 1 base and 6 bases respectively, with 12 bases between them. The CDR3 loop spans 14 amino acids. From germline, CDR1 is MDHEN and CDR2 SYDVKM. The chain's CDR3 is CASSLFGFGKTQYF. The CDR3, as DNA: TGTGCCAGCAGTTTATTCGGGTTCGGAAAGACCCAGTACTTC.

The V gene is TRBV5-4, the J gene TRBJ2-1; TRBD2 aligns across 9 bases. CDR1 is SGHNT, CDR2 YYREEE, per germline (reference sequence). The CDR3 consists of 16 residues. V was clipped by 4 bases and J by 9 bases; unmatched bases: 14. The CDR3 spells CASSAKAGGFTFEQFF. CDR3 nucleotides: TGTGCCAGCAGCGCCAAGGCGGGAGGGTTTACTTTTGAGCAGTTCTTC. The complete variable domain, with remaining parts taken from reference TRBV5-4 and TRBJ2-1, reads ETGVTQSPTHLIKTRGQQVTLRCSSQSGHNTVSWYQQALGQGPQFIFQYYREEENGRGNFPPRFSGLQFPNYSSELNVNALELDDSALYLCASSAKAGGFTFEQFFGPGTRLTVL.

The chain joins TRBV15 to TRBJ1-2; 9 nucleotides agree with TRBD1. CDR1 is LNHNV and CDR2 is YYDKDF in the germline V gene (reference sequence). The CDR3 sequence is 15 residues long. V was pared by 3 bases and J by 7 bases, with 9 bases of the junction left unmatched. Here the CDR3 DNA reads TGTGCCACCAGCAGGCAGGACAGGGGATCGGGTGGCTACACCTTC. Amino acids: CATSRQDRGSGGYTF.

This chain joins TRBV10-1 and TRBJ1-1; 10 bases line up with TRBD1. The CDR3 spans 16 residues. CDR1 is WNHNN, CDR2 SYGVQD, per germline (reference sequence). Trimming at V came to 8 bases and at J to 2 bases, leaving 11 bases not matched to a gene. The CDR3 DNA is TGCGCCAGCGAGGTCTCGGGACAGGGGTCCAACACTGAAGCTTTCTTT. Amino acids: CASEVSGQGSNTEAFF.

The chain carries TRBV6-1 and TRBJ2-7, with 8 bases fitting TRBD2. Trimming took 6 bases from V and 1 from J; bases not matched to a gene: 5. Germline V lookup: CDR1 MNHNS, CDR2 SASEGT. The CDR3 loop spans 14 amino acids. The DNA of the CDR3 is TGTGCCAGCAGCTTAGCGGGACTGTCCTACGAGCAGTACTTC. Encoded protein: CASSLAGLSYEQYF.

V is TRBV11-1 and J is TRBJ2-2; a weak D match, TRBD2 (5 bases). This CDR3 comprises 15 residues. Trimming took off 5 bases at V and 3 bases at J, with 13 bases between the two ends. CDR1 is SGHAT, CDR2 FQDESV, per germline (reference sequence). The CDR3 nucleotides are TGTGCCAGCAGCGATGTCTCAGCGGACACCGGGGAGCTGTTTTTT. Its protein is CASSDVSADTGELFF.